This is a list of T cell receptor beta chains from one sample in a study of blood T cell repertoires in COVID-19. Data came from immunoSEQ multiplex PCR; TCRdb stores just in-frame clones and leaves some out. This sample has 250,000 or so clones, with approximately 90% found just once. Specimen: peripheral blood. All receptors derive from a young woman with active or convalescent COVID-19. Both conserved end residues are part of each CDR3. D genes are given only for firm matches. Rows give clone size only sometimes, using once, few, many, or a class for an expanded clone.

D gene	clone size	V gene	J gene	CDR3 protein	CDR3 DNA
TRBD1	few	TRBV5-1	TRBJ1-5	CASSLAGTDQPQHF	TGCGCCAGCAGCTTGGCCGGGACAGATCAGCCCCAGCATTTT
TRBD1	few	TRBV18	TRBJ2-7	CASSRSGTEYEQYF	TGTGCCAGCTCACGCTCAGGGACAGAATACGAGCAGTACTTC
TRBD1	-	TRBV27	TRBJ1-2	CASSLRLGGAKNYGYTF	TGTGCCAGCAGTTTAAGGTTAGGGGGCGCGAAAAACTATGGCTACACCTTC
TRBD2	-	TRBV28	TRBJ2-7	CASSLSQGAGGWEQYF	TGTGCCAGCAGTTTATCCCAAGGAGCGGGGGGTTGGGAGCAGTACTTC
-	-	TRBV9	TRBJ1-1	CASSVQGMSSEAFF	TGTGCCAGCAGCGTACAGGGGATGAGTTCTGAAGCTTTCTTT
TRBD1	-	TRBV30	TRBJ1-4	CAWQGAANEKLFF	TGTGCCTGGCAGGGGGCGGCTAATGAAAAACTGTTTTTT
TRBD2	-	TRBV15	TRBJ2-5	CATRLRGGGETQYF	TGTGCCACCAGGTTGCGGGGGGGCGGAGAGACCCAGTACTTC
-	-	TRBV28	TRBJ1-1	CASSFTGSGTEAFF	TGTGCCAGCAGTTTTACAGGGTCGGGGACTGAAGCTTTCTTT
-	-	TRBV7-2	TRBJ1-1	CASSFSTVNTEAFF	TGTGCCAGCAGCTTCTCCACAGTGAACACTGAAGCTTTCTTT
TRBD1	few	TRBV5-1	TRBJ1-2	CASSLQGAGGDVGYTF	TGCGCCAGCAGCTTGCAGGGGGCAGGGGGAGACGTTGGCTACACCTTC
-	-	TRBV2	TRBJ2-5	CASSEAGGPGGTQYF	TGTGCCAGCAGTGAAGCAGGGGGCCCCGGGGGGACCCAGTACTTC